What follows are 3 T cell receptor beta chains derived from one specimen sequenced in a study of beta chain features in type 1 diabetes. As every portion of the isolated RNA was reverse transcribed, the sequencing read expressed TCRB transcripts. The protocol was immunoSEQ multiplex PCR, while the TCRdb copy is restricted to in-frame clones and leaves out a portion. This repertoire shows 300,000 to 350,000 clones, around a fifth found once; its top ten account for 0.044%. Specimen: naive CD4+ T cells from blood. The receptors here all came from a woman younger than 35 in good health.

This sequence joins TRBV30 and TRBJ2-2; 8 bases are shared with TRBD1. V gave up 0 bases and J gave up 4 bases; unmatched junction bases: 7. Germline values: CDR1 GTSNPN, CDR2 SVGIG (reference sequence). The CDR3 is 16 amino acids. The CDR3 nucleotides are TGTGCCTGGAGTGTACTCAGGGGGCGGGCCACCGGGGAGCTGTTTTTT. This sequence encodes CAWSVLRGRATGELFF.

The CDR3 region is CASSYGLRREEQYF. CDR3 DNA sequence: TGTGCCAGCAGTTACGGGCTGCGGCGGGAGGAGCAGTACTTC. The rearrangement links TRBV6-6 to TRBJ2-7; TRBD2 agrees at 7 bases. The ends lost 2 bases at V and 7 bases at J; junction bases unmatched: 8. There are 14 residues in the CDR3. Germline V gene data show CDR1 as MNHNY and CDR2 as SVGAGI (reference sequence).

The V call is TRBV7-9, the J call TRBJ2-7; D perhaps matches TRBD2 (6 bases). Germline V gene sequence: CDR1 SEHNR, CDR2 FQNEAQ (reference sequence). The CDR3 totals 15 residues. V lost 2 bases, J lost 6 bases, and 17 bases lay in between. CDR3 nucleotides: TGTGCCAGCAGCTTACAGGCGGGATCTAGTTCCGAGCAGTACTTC. This codes for CASSLQAGSSSEQYF.